A single sample is the source of the 27 T cell receptor beta chains below, sequenced in a study of CD8 T cells in ankylosing spondylitis. In TCRdb, the 5' RACE reads were re-called with MiXCR into one record per CDR3 protein. Counted here are approximately 500,000 distinct CDR3 sequences, roughly 13% occurring once; the ten biggest clones make up almost 7%. Study-wide findings and caveats: What appeared characteristic of ankylosing spondylitis blood was a TCR beta motif of under 10 highly homologous variants.

Their recognized antigens are unknown. The sample was blood, either unsorted or a sorted T cell fraction (not recorded which). The receptor set was obtained from a male donor with ankylosing spondylitis.

The V gene is TRBV20-1, the J gene TRBJ1-1; D not certain. The CDR3 extends over 12 amino acids. Between the trimmed V and J ends, which lost 5 bases and 0 bases, there was a span of 7 bases. Germline assignment: CDR1 DFQATT and CDR2 SNEGSKA (reference sequence). CDR3 coding DNA: TGCAGTGCTGCACCAATGAACACTGAAGCTTTCTTT. It yields the protein CSAAPMNTEAFF.

This clonotype has a handful of counts. A read error may be the cause here, since a much bigger clone is one base away. The chain carries TRBV5-1 and TRBJ1-1; D not certain. Trimming cost V 0 bases and J 1 base, with 4 bases left between them. Germline CDR1 and CDR2: SGHRS and YFSETQ. The CDR3 length is 13 residues. DNA for the CDR3: TGCGCCAGCAGCTTGGAAAAGAACACTGAAGCTTTCTTT. Translation gives CASSLEKNTEAFF.

The rearrangement uses TRBV5-1 and TRBJ1-1; 7 nucleotides align to TRBD1. The J segment lost 4 bases and the V segment lost 6 bases, leaving 9 bases of the junction unmatched. The CDR3 runs 14 residues. The germline V gene has CDR1 SGHRS and CDR2 YFSETQ. CDR3: CASNEGQITTEAFF. The CDR3 DNA reads as TGCGCCAGCAACGAGGGACAGATCACCACTGAAGCTTTCTTT.

This clonotype has a handful of counts. The gene calls are TRBV2 and TRBJ2-2; unclear D gene. V was shortened by 7 bases and J by 3 bases, with 6 bases between the two germline ends. The CDR3 length is 12 residues. CDR1 and CDR2 (germline): SNHLY, FYNNEI. The CDR3 coding sequence is TGTGCCAGCACCTTAGACACCGGGGAGCTGTTTTTT. Translated, it gives CASTLDTGELFF.

The CDR3 DNA reads as TGCAGTGCTGCGGGGACGCAGTTCTTC. Translated: CSAAGTQFF. The chain couples TRBV20-1 to TRBJ2-1; a weak D match, TRBD2 (6 bases). Trimming stripped 5 bases from V and 12 bases from J, with 8 bases between. The CDR3 loop spans 9 amino acids. The germline V gene encodes CDR1 DFQATT and CDR2 SNEGSKA (reference sequence).

This clonotype was seen a handful of times. This chain joins TRBV4-2 and TRBJ2-2; the D is unclear. Per germline, CDR1 LGHNA and CDR2 YNFKEQ. V was trimmed by 4 bases and J by 4 bases, leaving 13 bases between them. The CDR3 runs to 15 residues. The CDR3 region is CASSLSASSTGELFF. CDR3 sequence (DNA): TGTGCCAGCAGCCTCTCGGCGTCTTCCACCGGGGAGCTGTTTTTT.

This clonotype showed up just a few times. The V call is TRBV10-1, the J call TRBJ2-7, with D maybe TRBD1 (6 bases). Germline lookup yields CDR1 WNHNN and CDR2 SYGVQD (reference sequence). The V end lost 6 bases, the J end lost 4 bases, and 13 bases lay between the germline ends. The CDR3 extends over 13 amino acids. This chain's CDR3 is CASSMDRGYEQYF. Here the CDR3 DNA reads TGCGCCAGCAGCATGGACAGAGGGTACGAGCAGTACTTC.

In its sample, this clonotype was seen a few times. The chain carries TRBV25-1 and TRBJ2-7; 16 bases line up with TRBD2. V lost 4 bases and J lost 3; bases outside the gene matches: 6. CDR3 length equals 17 residues. Germline V lookup: CDR1 MGHDK, CDR2 SYGVNS. CDR3 coding DNA: TGTGCCAGCAGTGCGGGACTAGCGGGAGGGCCCTACTACGAGCAGTACTTC. It is translated as CASSAGLAGGPYYEQYF.

The V and J genes are TRBV20-1 and TRBJ2-7; 7 bases agree with TRBD2. J lost 3 bases, V lost 4 bases, and 6 bases had no gene match. The germline CDR1 and CDR2 sequences are DFQATT and SNEGSKA (reference sequence). The CDR3 totals 13 residues. In DNA, the CDR3 is TGCAGTGCTACCCGGGACTACAGCTACGAGCAGTACTTC. Its translation: CSATRDYSYEQYF.

V is TRBV7-2 and J is TRBJ2-7, with 8 positions matching TRBD1. Germline-derived CDR1 and CDR2 are SGHTA and FQGNSA. J gave up 6 bases and V 3 bases, and 10 bases lay outside the gene matches. The CDR3 is 15 amino acids. The CDR3 region has the DNA TGTGCCAGCAGCTTGGACAGGGCCACCTCCCGCGAGCAGTACTTC. Its translation is CASSLDRATSREQYF.

This clonotype came up once. The V call is TRBV6-2 or TRBV6-3, the J call TRBJ2-5; D unclear. V gave up 8 bases and J gave up 4 bases, with 17 bases separating them. The CDR3 totals 14 residues. The germline V gene has CDR1 MNHEY and CDR2 SVGEGT. CDR3 protein: CASGPTSLGETQYF. DNA for the CDR3: TGTGCCAGCGGCCCCACGTCCCTAGGAGAGACCCAGTACTTC.

This clonotype was counted only a few times. The CDR3 nucleotides read TGCAGTGCTAAACTAGCGGGAGTTCGCGAGCAGTTCTTC. Translating it yields CSAKLAGVREQFF. This sequence joins TRBV20-1 and TRBJ2-1, with 11 positions matching TRBD2. This CDR3 region has 13 residues. Germline V lookup: CDR1 DFQATT, CDR2 SNEGSKA (reference sequence). V lost 4 bases and J lost 10; bases outside the gene matches: 6.

This clonotype has only a few counts. The chain recombines TRBV25-1 with TRBJ2-2; D may be TRBD2 (5 bases). V was trimmed by 5 bases and J by 7 bases, leaving 14 bases between them. The CDR3 length is 14 residues. Germline V gives CDR1 MGHDK, CDR2 SYGVNS. Here the CDR3 DNA reads TGTGCCAGCAGTAAAAAGAGGGCCGTCGGGGAGCTGTTTTTT. Protein: CASSKKRAVGELFF.

The DNA of the CDR3 is TGCGCCAGCAGCTTAACAGCCCCTCAAGAAGATACGCAGTATTTT. Its protein product is CASSLTAPQEDTQYF. The gene calls are TRBV5-1 and TRBJ2-3, with D unclear. There are 15 residues in the CDR3. Germline-derived CDR1 and CDR2 are SGHRS and YFSETQ. V lost 2 bases and J 5 bases, leaving 15 bases between the germline ends.

This clonotype was counted between two and nine times. The chain recombines TRBV5-1 with TRBJ2-3; TRBD2 aligns across 8 bases. Germline loops: CDR1 SGHRS, CDR2 YFSETQ. The CDR3 is made up of 13 amino acids. V dropped 6 bases and J dropped 6; count of bases not matched to a gene: 6. CDR3 nucleotide sequence: TGCGCCAGCACTACGGGAGGGCCGGATACGCAGTATTTT. It translates to CASTTGGPDTQYF.

The CDR3 bases are TGTGCCAGCTCACCGGAGAAGGATCAGCCCCAGCATTTT. As protein: CASSPEKDQPQHF. The chain uses TRBV18 and TRBJ1-5; no clear D gene. Germline values: CDR1 KGHSH, CDR2 LQKENI. CDR3 length: 13 amino acids. Between the trimmed V and J ends, which lost 3 bases and 5 bases, there was a span of 8 bases.

The chain links TRBV20-1 to TRBJ2-1; D is possibly TRBD2 (6 bases). This CDR3 is built from 12 residues. CDR1 is DFQATT, CDR2 SNEGSKA, per germline (reference sequence). V was trimmed by 5 bases and J by 4 bases, leaving 9 bases between them. CDR3 protein: CSALADYNEQFF. The CDR3 region has the DNA TGCAGTGCTTTAGCGGATTACAATGAGCAGTTCTTC.

As for this clonotype: A much larger clonotype is one base distant, so this may be a read error. The gene calls are TRBV5-1 and TRBJ1-2; possibly TRBD1 for D (6 bases). CDR1 is SGHRS and CDR2 is YFSETQ in the germline V gene. The CDR3 loop spans 13 amino acids. V lost 1 base, J lost 4 bases, and 8 bases lay in between. This chain's CDR3 is CASSLNRAYGYTF. The CDR3 DNA is TGCGCCAGCAGCTTGAACAGGGCCTATGGCTACACCTTC. Variable domain in full (rest from reference TRBV5-1 and TRBJ1-2): KAGVTQTPRYLIKTRGQQVTLSCSPISGHRSVSWYQQTPGQGLQFLFEYFSETQRNKGNFPGRFSGRQFSNSRSEMNVSTLELGDSALYLCASSLNRAYGYTFGSGTRLTVV.

This clonotype has only a few counts. V usage is TRBV30 and J usage is TRBJ2-5, with a possible D match to TRBD1 (6 bases). Per the germline V gene, CDR1 is GTSNPN and CDR2 is SVGIG (reference sequence). V lost 3 bases to trimming and J lost 2 bases, with 13 bases between them. CDR3 length: 14 amino acids. The DNA of the CDR3 is TGTGCCTGGAGCCGGACAGATTTTCAAGAGACCCAGTACTTC. The encoded protein is CAWSRTDFQETQYF.

There are a few counts of this clonotype. The rearrangement uses TRBV9 and TRBJ2-2; D might be TRBD1 (5 bases). Germline CDR1 and CDR2: SGDLS and YYNGEE. CDR3 length equals 13 residues. V was shortened by 4 bases and J by 7 bases, with 11 bases between the two germline ends. CDR3: CASSPRTIGELFF. CDR3 sequence (DNA): TGTGCCAGCAGCCCCCGGACAATCGGGGAGCTGTTTTTT.

The chain couples TRBV28 to TRBJ2-1; unclear D gene. CDR3 length equals 14 residues. Deletions cut 3 bases from V and 5 bases from J, with 11 bases between. Germline values: CDR1 MDHEN, CDR2 SYDVKM. DNA of the CDR3: TGTGCCAGCAGTTTTTCCAGACACAACAATGAGCAGTTCTTC. This translates into CASSFSRHNNEQFF.

This clonotype appeared many times. The chain uses TRBV7-2 and TRBJ1-1; TRBD1 aligns across 8 bases. This CDR3 comprises 15 residues. J lost 1 base, V lost 3 bases, and 4 bases had no gene match. Germline CDR1 is SGHTA and CDR2 is FQGNSA. Written as DNA, the CDR3 is TGTGCCAGCAGCTTCGGTACAGGGGGGAACACTGAAGCTTTCTTT. It is translated as CASSFGTGGNTEAFF.

The chain combines TRBV24-1 with TRBJ1-2; D is uncertain. This CDR3 comprises 14 residues. CDR1 is KGHDR and CDR2 is SFDVKD in the germline V gene. V lost 5 bases and J lost 5, with 14 bases in between. CDR3 region: CATSANSLGYGYTF. The CDR3 coding sequence is TGTGCCACCAGTGCCAACAGCCTCGGGTATGGCTACACCTTC.

There are many counts of this clonotype. The chain employs TRBV20-1 and TRBJ2-5; no definite D call. V lost 3 bases and J lost 4, with 3 bases in between. Per the germline V gene, CDR1 is DFQATT and CDR2 is SNEGSKA (reference sequence). The length of the CDR3 is 10 residues. In DNA form, the CDR3 reads TGCAGTGCTAGGGCAGAGACCCAGTACTTC. Protein: CSARAETQYF.

The chain is built from TRBV7-9 and TRBJ2-5; 7 bases fit TRBD1. V shed 5 bases, J shed 4 bases, and the junction held 10 bases outside the gene matches. CDR1 is SEHNR, CDR2 FQNEAQ, per germline (reference sequence). This CDR3 has 15 residues. The CDR3 DNA sequence: TGTGCCAGCAGCGACCGGGACAGACTCAGAGAGACCCAGTACTTC. Translating gives CASSDRDRLRETQYF.

This clonotype was seen only a few times. The V and J genes are TRBV5-1 and TRBJ2-3; D remains ambiguous. Trimming took off 0 bases at V and 2 bases at J, with 10 bases between the two ends. The CDR3 is 15 residues long. Per the germline V gene, CDR1 is SGHRS and CDR2 is YFSETQ. DNA for the CDR3: TGCGCCAGCAGCTTGGCACCAGGATACACAGATACGCAGTATTTT. It yields the protein CASSLAPGYTDTQYF.

This clonotype was counted ten times or more. V and J are TRBV7-2 and TRBJ2-2; D possibly matches TRBD1 or TRBD2 (6 bases each). The germline V gene encodes CDR1 SGHTA and CDR2 FQGNSA. CDR3 size: 15 residues. The ends were cut back, 11 bases at V and 2 bases at J, with 18 bases in the middle. Written as DNA, the CDR3 is TGTGCCTCTCAAGGGGGGCCTTCTAACACCGGGGAGCTGTTTTTT. Translating it yields CASQGGPSNTGELFF.